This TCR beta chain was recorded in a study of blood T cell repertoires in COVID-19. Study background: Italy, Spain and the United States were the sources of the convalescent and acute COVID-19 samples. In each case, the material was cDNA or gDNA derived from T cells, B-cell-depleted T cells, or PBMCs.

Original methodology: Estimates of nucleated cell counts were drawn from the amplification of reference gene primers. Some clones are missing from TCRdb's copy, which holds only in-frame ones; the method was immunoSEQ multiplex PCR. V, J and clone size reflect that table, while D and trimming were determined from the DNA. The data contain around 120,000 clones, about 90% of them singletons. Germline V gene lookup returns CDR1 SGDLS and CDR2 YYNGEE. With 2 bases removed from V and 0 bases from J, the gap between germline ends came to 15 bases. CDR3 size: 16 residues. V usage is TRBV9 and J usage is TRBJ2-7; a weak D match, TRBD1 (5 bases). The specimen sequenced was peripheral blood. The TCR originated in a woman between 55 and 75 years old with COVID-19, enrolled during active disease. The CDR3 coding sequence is TGTGCCAGCAGCGTGGAGAGCGACAGTCACTCCTACGAGCAGTACTTC. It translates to CASSVESDSHSYEQYF.